Presented here are 25 T cell receptor beta chains from one specimen sequenced in a study of T-cell memory formation after mild COVID-19. In TCRdb, the 5' RACE reads were re-called with MiXCR into one record per CDR3 protein. The sample records hundreds of thousands of distinct CDR3 sequences, roughly 20% being singletons. Sequenced material: PBMCs or a T cell subset sorted from them (not recorded which). The receptors were sampled from an adult woman who had mild COVID-19 (a few samples of this study predate the infection). Cell type and time point are not known.

This clonotype was observed a handful of times. The chain employs TRBV5-6 and TRBJ1-1; 8 bases map to TRBD1. Trimming took 4 bases from V and 7 from J; bases not matched to a gene: 6. The CDR3 runs 13 residues. CDR1 is SGHDT, CDR2 YYEEEE, per germline. CDR3 bases: TGTGCCAGCAGCGAGACAGGGGTCGGTGAAGCTTTCTTT. It specifies CASSETGVGEAFF.

This clonotype was recorded once. This rearrangement joins TRBV24-1 to TRBJ1-2; D is ambiguous. Germline V lookup: CDR1 KGHDR, CDR2 SFDVKD. Trimming removed 5 bases at V and 4 bases at J, with 13 bases between. The CDR3 spans 14 residues. The CDR3 spells CATSAKEGSYGYTF. CDR3 coding DNA: TGTGCCACCAGTGCAAAGGAGGGCAGCTATGGCTACACCTTC.

V gene TRBV7-9 combines with J gene TRBJ2-6; D gene ambiguous. Germline assignment: CDR1 SEHNR and CDR2 FQNEAQ (reference sequence). There are 18 residues in the CDR3. Trimming removed 5 bases at V and 1 base at J, with 18 bases between. The CDR3 coding sequence is TGTGCCAGCAGCCCGCCCGGGCTGGCCACATCTGGGGCCAACGTCCTGACTTTC. It specifies CASSPPGLATSGANVLTF.

This clonotype was observed a few times. The gene calls are TRBV13 and TRBJ2-5; 8 nucleotides line up with TRBD2. The CDR3 is made up of 16 amino acids. The J segment lost 4 bases and the V segment lost 5 bases, leaving 12 bases of the junction unmatched. The germline CDR1 and CDR2 sequences are PRHDT and FYEKMQ (reference sequence). DNA for the CDR3: TGTGCCAGCAGCCCGCCGGAGCGGGGGTTCGGAGAGACCCAGTACTTC. Its translation is CASSPPERGFGETQYF. Variable domain in full (rest from reference TRBV13 and TRBJ2-5): AAGVIQSPRHLIKEKRETATLKCYPIPRHDTVYWYQQGPGQDPQFLISFYEKMQSDKGSIPDRFSAQQFSDYHSELNMSSLELGDSALYFCASSPPERGFGETQYFGPGTRLLVL.

The chain employs TRBV24-1 and TRBJ1-1; D not resolved. Germline values: CDR1 KGHDR, CDR2 SFDVKD. There are 13 residues in the CDR3. The germline V and J ends were trimmed by 2 bases and 11 bases, with 14 bases remaining between them. The CDR3 region is CATSDSRASRAFF. For the CDR3, the DNA is TGTGCCACCAGTGATTCGAGGGCTTCTAGGGCTTTCTTT.

This chain links TRBV4-2 with TRBJ2-3; TRBD2 matches at 13 bases. The CDR3 runs 19 residues. The V segment lost 0 bases and the J segment 4 bases; nucleotides outside the gene matches: 10. Germline CDR1 LGHNA, CDR2 YNFKEQ. As DNA, the CDR3 is TGTGCCAGCAGCCAAGAACTAGCGGGAGGGCCCAGGGGGTCAGATACGCAGTATTTT. Amino acid sequence: CASSQELAGGPRGSDTQYF.

The gene calls are TRBV20-1 and TRBJ1-2, with D maybe TRBD1 (6 bases). The germline CDR1 and CDR2 sequences are DFQATT and SNEGSKA (reference sequence). The CDR3 sequence is 13 residues long. Trimming removed 6 bases from V and 4 bases from J, with 15 bases in between. The CDR3 region has the DNA TGCAGTGCAACGACAGGAGACCGCTATGGCTACACCTTC. This translates into CSATTGDRYGYTF.

The chain links TRBV6-1 to TRBJ2-1, with 7 nucleotides matching TRBD2. Trimming at V came to 3 bases and at J to 1 base, leaving 6 bases not matched to a gene. CDR1 is MNHNS, CDR2 SASEGT, per germline. This CDR3 has 16 amino acids. The CDR3 region is CASSDQIAGSYNEQFF. The CDR3 DNA reads TGTGCCAGCAGTGACCAAATAGCGGGTTCCTACAATGAGCAGTTCTTC.

This clonotype was observed a handful of times. The chain carries TRBV12-3 or TRBV12-4 and TRBJ1-3; a weak D match, TRBD1 (6 bases). The CDR3 consists of 14 residues. V was cut by 6 bases and J by 3 bases, with 12 bases left in between. CDR3 nucleotide sequence: TGTGCCAGCAGACAGGGCCATAGTGGAAACACCATATATTTT. Protein sequence: CASRQGHSGNTIYF.

This chain links TRBV9 with TRBJ2-3; D unresolved. The CDR3 is made up of 14 amino acids. The V and J ends lost 1 base and 4 bases respectively, with 10 bases between them. The V gene's germline CDR1 is SGDLS and CDR2 YYNGEE. CDR3 protein: CASSVLTGPDTQYF. CDR3 in DNA: TGTGCCAGCAGCGTACTAACCGGACCAGATACGCAGTATTTT. The variable domain in full, completed from reference TRBV9 and TRBJ2-3, reads DSGVTQTPKHLITATGQRVTLRCSPRSGDLSVYWYQQSLDQGLQFLIQYYNGEERAKGNILERFSAQQFPDLHSELNLSSLELGDSALYFCASSVLTGPDTQYFGPGTRLTVL.

This clonotype was counted between two and nine times. The chain uses TRBV10-3 and TRBJ2-7; TRBD1 aligns across 7 bases. The J segment lost 1 base and the V segment lost 0 bases, leaving 6 bases of the junction unmatched. Germline CDR1 ENHRY, CDR2 SYGVKD. The CDR3 is 16 residues long. This chain's CDR3 is CAISESITGVSYEQYF. The CDR3 region has the DNA TGTGCCATCAGTGAGTCCATAACAGGGGTGTCCTACGAGCAGTACTTC.

This clonotype occurred a few times. The chain carries TRBV14 and TRBJ1-6, with D possibly matching TRBD1 (5 bases). This CDR3 has 14 residues. Between the trimmed V and J ends, which lost 1 base and 10 bases, there was a span of 11 bases. The germline CDR1 and CDR2 sequences are SGHDN and FVKESK. CDR3 coding DNA: TGTGCCAGCAGCCAAGTACACGGGGACTCACCCCTCCACTTT. Amino acids: CASSQVHGDSPLHF.

This clonotype has only a few counts. The CDR3 is CASSASGSKSYNEQFF. The CDR3 DNA is TGCGCCAGCAGCGCGAGCGGGAGCAAGTCCTACAATGAGCAGTTCTTC. This chain uses TRBV4-1 with TRBJ2-1, with 8 bases lining up with TRBD2. CDR1 MGHRA and CDR2 YSYEKL come from the germline V gene. CDR3 length: 16 residues. Unmatched junction bases numbered 7, after V lost 5 bases and J lost 1 base.

The chain is built from TRBV7-9 and TRBJ1-2; D unclear. The CDR3 contains 13 residues. Per germline, CDR1 SEHNR and CDR2 FQNEAQ (reference sequence). V was cut by 1 base and J by 9 bases, with 12 bases left in between. The CDR3 DNA is TGTGCCAGCAGCTTAGGAGGGCCCACCAGCTACACCTTC. This translates into CASSLGGPTSYTF.

This clonotype occurred many times. This chain links TRBV27 with TRBJ2-3, with TRBD1 matching over 7 bases. The germline V gene has CDR1 MNHEY and CDR2 SMNVEV (reference sequence). There are 15 residues in the CDR3. Trimming removed 5 bases from V and 3 bases from J; junction bases left unmatched: 8. The CDR3 region is CASSPRTGSTDTQYF. The CDR3 DNA follows: TGTGCCAGCAGTCCCCGGACAGGTTCTACAGATACGCAGTATTTT.

The J gene is TRBJ2-3, the V gene TRBV7-3; no firm D call. The CDR3 length is 15 residues. V was cut by 5 bases and J by 0 bases, with 12 bases left in between. Germline CDR1 and CDR2: SGHTA and FQGTGA. This CDR3 is CASSPFLTSTDTQYF. In nucleotides, the CDR3 is TGTGCCAGCAGCCCCTTTTTAACTAGCACAGATACGCAGTATTTT.

This clonotype came up a few times. The CDR3 sequence: CAISAGLIMETQYF. CDR3 in DNA: TGTGCCATCAGTGCGGGTTTGATTATGGAGACCCAGTACTTC. The gene calls are TRBV10-3 and TRBJ2-5; D is unresolved. Germline V gives CDR1 ENHRY, CDR2 SYGVKD. The CDR3 is 14 residues long. V was clipped by 4 bases and J by 5 bases, with 14 bases between them.

This clonotype has just a few counts. This sequence joins TRBV18 and TRBJ2-7; maybe TRBD1 (6 bases). The germline V and J ends were trimmed by 4 bases and 5 bases, with 12 bases remaining between them. This CDR3 has 13 amino acids. Germline V CDR1 and CDR2: KGHSH, LQKENI. The CDR3 protein is CASSLTGAHEQYF. CDR3 coding DNA: TGTGCCAGCTCACTGACAGGCGCCCACGAGCAGTACTTC.

This chain uses TRBV7-2 with TRBJ2-5; 9 positions agree with TRBD1. Trimming at V came to 1 base and at J to 5 bases, leaving 8 bases not matched to a gene. Germline V gene data show CDR1 as SGHTA and CDR2 as FQGNSA. The CDR3 spans 16 residues. The CDR3 reads CASSLGGTGRRETQYF. Here the CDR3 DNA reads TGTGCCAGCAGCTTAGGAGGGACAGGGCGTCGGGAGACCCAGTACTTC.

This clonotype was counted between two and nine times. The V and J genes are TRBV20-1 and TRBJ2-3; 10 positions agree with TRBD1. Looked up from germline, CDR1 is DFQATT and CDR2 is SNEGSKA (reference sequence). The CDR3 has 14 residues. J lost 2 bases, V lost 5 bases, and 4 bases had no gene match. The CDR3 region is CSASGTGATDTQYF. The CDR3, as DNA: TGCAGTGCTTCCGGGACAGGGGCCACAGATACGCAGTATTTT.

This clonotype was observed many times. This chain connects TRBV6-6 to TRBJ2-7; 7 bases align to TRBD2. J gave up 7 bases and V 0 bases, and 3 bases lay outside the gene matches. The CDR3 is made up of 13 amino acids. Germline-derived CDR1 and CDR2 are MNHNY and SVGAGI (reference sequence). The CDR3 DNA sequence: TGTGCCAGCAGTTACTCGGCGGGGGTTGAGCAGTACTTC. It specifies CASSYSAGVEQYF.

This clonotype occurred a few times. The chain uses TRBV28 and TRBJ2-3; D possibly corresponds to TRBD2 (6 bases). CDR3 length: 12 amino acids. V lost 1 base and J lost 11, with 10 bases in between. Germline V CDR1 and CDR2: MDHEN, SYDVKM. CDR3 sequence (DNA): TGTGCCAGCAGTTTATTCGCGGGGAGGCAGTATTTT. It is translated as CASSLFAGRQYF. The full variable domain, rest sourced from reference TRBV28 and TRBJ2-3, is DVKVTQSSRYLVKRTGEKVFLECVQDMDHENMFWYRQDPGLGLRLIYFSYDVKMKEKGDIPEGYSVSREKKERFSLILESASTNQTSMYLCASSLFAGRQYFGPGTRLTVL.

V gene TRBV15 combines with J gene TRBJ2-3; D may be TRBD1 (5 bases). The CDR3 has 17 amino acids. Germline-derived CDR1 and CDR2 are LNHNV and YYDKDF (reference sequence). V was clipped by 3 bases and J by 2 bases, with 18 bases between them. The CDR3 here is CATSSGTSGRDTDTQYF. The CDR3 nucleotides read TGTGCCACCAGCAGCGGCACCTCCGGCAGGGACACAGATACGCAGTATTTT.

The chain employs TRBV30 and TRBJ2-3, with 7 bases matching TRBD2. The germline gives CDR1 GTSNPN, CDR2 SVGIG (reference sequence). The CDR3 runs to 14 residues. The trim removed 1 base at V and 4 bases at J, leaving 5 bases unmatched. The CDR3 coding sequence is TGTGCCTGGAGTGAAACGGGAGGCTCAGATACGCAGTATTTT. This encodes CAWSETGGSDTQYF.

The gene calls are TRBV10-3 and TRBJ2-1; 10 bases match TRBD2. The CDR3 runs to 15 residues. V lost 2 bases, J lost 9 bases, and 7 bases stayed unmatched. Germline V gene sequence: CDR1 ENHRY, CDR2 SYGVKD. The CDR3 region has the DNA TGTGCCATCAGTGAGAAGCGGGGGGGCCTCTTTGAGCAGTTCTTC. Protein product: CAISEKRGGLFEQFF.